Given below is one TCR beta chain in context. Which antigen it targets is not known. No base quality information exists; no much larger clone differs at one position. The trial excluded patients who had a history of autoimmune disease or were on systemic immunosuppression. Peripheral blood for TCR sequencing was collected from all dose cohorts at baseline, on cycle 4 day 1, and on cycle 7 day 1. Samples were obtained from an open-label, multicenter, first-in-human phase I dose-escalation trial of ivuxolimab. Adults with locally advanced or metastatic melanoma, renal cell, hepatocellular, or head and neck squamous cell carcinoma were enrolled in the trial. CD4+ and CD8+ T cells were sorted separately from peripheral blood before TCR sequencing. This sample is drawn from a study of OX40 agonist ivuxolimab in advanced cancers. Background on the whole study: Ivuxolimab was a fully human IgG2 agonistic monoclonal antibody targeting the costimulatory receptor OX40 (CD134). Peripheral TCRbeta sequencing was intended to test whether TCR sequence diversity was altered and clonal T-cell expansion was caused by ivuxolimab. Intravenous ivuxolimab was administered to patients every 2 weeks at six dose levels: 0.01, 0.1, 0.3, 1.5, 3 and 10 mg/kg. The paper describes the monotherapy dose-escalation part (N = 52 patients) of the phase I trial of ivuxolimab. In the dose-escalation cohort, roughly 80% of patients were male, and the mean age was approximately 60 years, with a range of about 23 to 80. Patients were allowed to have had prior anti-PD-1, anti-PD-L1 or anti-CTLA-4 therapy, and about 40% of the dose-escalation patients had been treated with checkpoint inhibitors. Of the 50 to 55 patients in dose escalation, 19 had hepatocellular carcinoma, roughly 15 had melanoma, 9 had renal cell carcinoma and 9 had head and neck cancer. Partial responses occurred in three dose-escalation patients, of whom one had hepatocellular carcinoma and two had cutaneous melanoma. What the authors observed across the whole study: Low levels of normalized T-cell clonal expansion were also seen in some patients who did not respond. After ivuxolimab, CD8+ T cells had more expanded clones than CD4+ T cells on average. In the 0.1-3.0 mg/kg groups, partial responders had among the lowest normalized peripheral clonal expansion, particularly in CD8+ T cells. At doses from 0.1 to 3.0 mg/kg, clonal expansion was seen in both CD4+ and CD8+ blood T cells between baseline and week 6. The antigen specificity of the peripheral T cells that underwent clonal expansion was not determined.

The germline V gene supplies CDR1 LGHNA and CDR2 YNFKEQ. From cysteine to phenylalanine, the CDR3 is 16 amino acids long. Just the 48-base CDR3 DNA is kept, in frame starting at base 1. V trim: 2 bases; J trim: 2 bases; unmatched bases: 8. Genomic DNA was isolated from the sorted cells so that the TCRbeta CDR3 region could be sequenced. The immunoSEQ Assay was used for sequencing of TCRbeta CDR3 regions. TCRdb retrieved this table from immuneACCESS and kept in-frame rearrangements only. Not all clones are present; in checked studies, unresolved V genes account for under half, and no reason is known for the remainder. This sample lists 80,000 or so clones; more than 90% were detected once. Around 0.7% of the sample is in the top ten clones.

The sample here was CD4+ or CD8+ T cells sorted from blood, taken in a trial of the OX40 agonist ivuxolimab. Recombination linked TRBV4-2 to TRBJ2-5; the junction holds 7 bases that match TRBD2. This sequence was found in an adult with an advanced solid tumor such as melanoma, head and neck, liver or kidney cancer. The CDR3 is CASSQFPVGGQETQYF. DNA sequence: TGTGCCAGCAGCCAATTTCCGGTCGGGGGGCAAGAGACCCAGTACTTC.